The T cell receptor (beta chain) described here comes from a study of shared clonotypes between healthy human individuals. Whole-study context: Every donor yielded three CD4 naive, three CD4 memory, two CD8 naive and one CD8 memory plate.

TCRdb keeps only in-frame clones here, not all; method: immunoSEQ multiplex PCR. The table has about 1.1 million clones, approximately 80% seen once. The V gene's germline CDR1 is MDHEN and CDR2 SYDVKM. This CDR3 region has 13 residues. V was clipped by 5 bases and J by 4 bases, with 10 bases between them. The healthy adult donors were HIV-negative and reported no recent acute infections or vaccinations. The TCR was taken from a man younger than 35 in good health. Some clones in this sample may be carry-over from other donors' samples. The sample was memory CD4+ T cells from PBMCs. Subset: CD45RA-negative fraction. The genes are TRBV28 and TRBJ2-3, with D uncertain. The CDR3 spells CASSPTTSDTQYF. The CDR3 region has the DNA TGTGCCAGCAGTCCTACCACTTCAGATACGCAGTATTTT.